Listed here are 11 T cell receptor beta chains from one sample, sequenced in a study of OX40 agonist ivuxolimab in advanced cancers. The assay was immunoSEQ multiplex PCR, and TCRdb's table has in-frame clones only and misses some. Seen here are under 20,000 clones, approximately 92% observed once, and the top ten hold around 30%. Here the sequenced sample was CD4+ or CD8+ T cells sorted from blood, taken in a trial of the OX40 agonist ivuxolimab. These receptors were taken from an adult with an advanced solid tumor such as melanoma, head and neck, liver or kidney cancer.

J is TRBJ1-2 and V is TRBV25-1, with D possibly being TRBD1 (5 bases). The V gene lost 8 bases and the J gene lost 8 bases, with 15 bases spanning the gap. Germline CDR1 MGHDK, CDR2 SYGVNS. The CDR3 loop spans 12 amino acids. CDR3 in amino acids: CASLGDIRGYTF. In nucleotides, the CDR3 is TGTGCCAGCCTGGGGGATATTCGGGGCTACACCTTC.

This clone was seen a handful of times. The rearrangement links TRBV21-1 to TRBJ1-6. TRBV21-1 is classified as a pseudogene. CDR3 length: 14 amino acids. The CDR3 region has the DNA TGTGCCAGCAGCAAAGAAAAAGCCAAGGCACCCCTCCACTTT. Its translation is CASSKEKAKAPLHF.

This clone has only a few counts. The chain employs TRBV7-8 and TRBJ1-1, with D possibly TRBD1 on 6 matching bases. In germline, CDR1 is SGHVS, CDR2 FQNEAQ. V lost 6 bases and J lost 2, with 13 bases in between. The CDR3 covers 14 residues. CDR3 nucleotide sequence: TGTGCCAGCAGAATTGGACAGACTAACACTGAAGCTTTCTTT. Amino acid sequence: CASRIGQTNTEAFF.

The chain is built from TRBV5-5 and TRBJ2-7, with TRBD2 matching 11 bases. The junction had 9 bases not matched to a gene; V was cut back by 3 bases and J by 7 bases. The CDR3 runs 15 residues. CDR1 is SGHKS, CDR2 YYEKEE, per germline (reference sequence). The CDR3 protein is CASSYRLAGPGEQYF. In DNA, the CDR3 is TGTGCCAGCAGCTACAGACTAGCGGGGCCGGGAGAGCAGTACTTC.

V is TRBV4-1 and J is TRBJ2-7; a weak D match, TRBD2 (5 bases). The CDR3 spans 13 residues. Germline V gene sequence: CDR1 MGHRA, CDR2 YSYEKL. V was pared by 1 base and J by 5 bases, with 9 bases between. Here the CDR3 reads CASSQVEGHEQYF. DNA of the CDR3: TGCGCCAGCAGCCAAGTTGAGGGCCACGAGCAGTACTTC.

This clone has only a few counts. The chain combines TRBV9 with TRBJ1-4; D gene uncertain. This CDR3 is 16 amino acids long. CDR1 SGDLS and CDR2 YYNGEE come from the germline V gene. V gave up 2 bases and J gave up 0 bases, with 11 bases separating them. CDR3 in DNA: TGTGCCAGCAGCGTGGAGGAGGTAGCAACTAATGAAAAACTGTTTTTT. This translates into CASSVEEVATNEKLFF.

In its sample, this clone was seen a few times. The J gene is TRBJ1-6, the V gene TRBV7-9, with 7 nucleotides matching TRBD1. This CDR3 contains 17 residues. With V trimmed by 1 base and J by 2 bases, 5 bases remained unmatched. The germline gives CDR1 SEHNR, CDR2 FQNEAQ (reference sequence). The CDR3 DNA follows: TGTGCCAGCAGCTTAGGACAGGGTCAGGCCTATAATTCACCCCTCCACTTT. Protein sequence: CASSLGQGQAYNSPLHF.

The chain is built from TRBV7-5 and TRBJ2-1. TRBV7-5 is given as a pseudogene. The CDR3 runs to 14 residues. CDR3 region: CASSPSPTYNEQFF. DNA for the CDR3: TGTGCCAGCAGCCCCAGCCCTACCTACAATGAGCAGTTCTTC.

The chain couples TRBV4-2 to TRBJ2-7; possible D gene TRBD2, 7 bases. CDR1 and CDR2 (germline): LGHNA, YNFKEQ. Trimming cost V 3 bases and J 5 bases, with 11 bases left between them. This CDR3 comprises 13 residues. The CDR3 reads CASSHRGANEQYF. CDR3 DNA: TGTGCCAGCAGCCATCGGGGGGCGAACGAGCAGTACTTC.

The CDR3 nucleotides read TGCGCCAGCAGCCCTCAGAAATGGGGGACCTTCTACGAGCAGTACTTC. It translates to CASSPQKWGTFYEQYF. The gene calls are TRBV4-1 and TRBJ2-7; the D gene could be TRBD1 or TRBD2 (5 bases each). Looked up from germline, CDR1 is MGHRA and CDR2 is YSYEKL. Trimming stripped 4 bases from V and 3 bases from J, with 19 bases between. There are 16 residues in the CDR3.

The rearrangement links TRBV11-2 to TRBJ2-1; D is ambiguous. CDR3 length: 15 amino acids. V was pared by 1 base and J by 6 bases, with 13 bases between. The V gene's germline CDR1 is SGHAT and CDR2 FQNNGV. The CDR3 DNA reads as TGTGCCAGCAGCTTAGCCCGGGCTTGGGGCAATGAGCAGTTCTTC. This encodes CASSLARAWGNEQFF.